These T cell receptor beta chains were read from a single sample in a study of PD-L1 blockade in urothelial cancer. The protocol was immunoSEQ multiplex PCR, while the TCRdb copy is restricted to in-frame clones and leaves out a portion. The table has about 91,000 clones, 75% to 90% seen once. The sample in question was PBMCs, obtained around atezolizumab (anti-PD-L1) treatment. The receptors shown here come from a man between 65 and 80 years old with urothelial cancer. Each CDR3 is given with its conserved first and last residue. The D gene is left open where the match is weak. Clone size is not always given. Where it is, it says once, few, many or a class for expanded clones.

J,D,V,size,DNA,CDR3
TRBJ2-7,TRBD1,TRBV6-5,many,TGTGCCAGCAGGCGGACAGGGGACGCCTACGAGCAGTACTTC,CASRRTGDAYEQYF
TRBJ1-4,TRBD1,TRBV30,NA,TGTGCCTGGAGTGTATCTGAGGGACAGGTAACCTTT,CAWSVSEGQVTF
TRBJ2-2,TRBD1,TRBV7-3,NA,TGTGCCAGCAGTCAACAGGGGTCCACCGGGGAGCTGTTTTTT,CASSQQGSTGELFF
TRBJ2-3,TRBD2,TRBV5-5,NA,TGTGCCAGCAGCTTGGGATCTAGCGGGCGGGCGTCTACGCAGTATTTT,CASSLGSSGRASTQYF
TRBJ1-2,NA,TRBV6-1,NA,TGTGCCAGCAGTAACCCCGGGGGGGCGGAGGGCTACACCTTC,CASSNPGGAEGYTF
TRBJ1-2,NA,TRBV28,few,TGTGCCAGCAGCCCCGGAGGGTTCGGCTACACCTTC,CASSPGGFGYTF
TRBJ2-3,TRBD1,TRBV9,few,TGTGCCAGCAGCGATCGGACAGGGGGCGCAGATACGCAGTATTTT,CASSDRTGGADTQYF
TRBJ1-4,NA,TRBV2,NA,TGTGCCAGCAGTCCCGATGAAAAACTGTTTTTT,CASSPDEKLFF
TRBJ1-6,TRBD1,TRBV5-1,once,TGCGCCAGCAGCCTTCGGACAGGAGGGGATAATTCACCCCTCCACTTT,CASSLRTGGDNSPLHF
TRBJ1-1,TRBD1,TRBV28,few,TGTGCCAGCAGCCCCGCGGGACAGGGTGACACTGAAGCTTTCTTT,CASSPAGQGDTEAFF
TRBJ2-3,TRBD1,TRBV5-1,NA,TGCGCCAGCAGCCGGGACAGGGGGAGCACAGATACGCAGTATTTT,CASSRDRGSTDTQYF
TRBJ1-2,TRBD1,TRBV29-1,NA,TGCAGCGTTGAAGATAACAGGGGGCCCTATGGCTACACCTTC,CSVEDNRGPYGYTF
TRBJ1-1,NA,TRBV10-3,NA,TGTGCCATCAGATTGGACAGAATGAACACTGAAGCTTTCTTT,CAIRLDRMNTEAFF
TRBJ1-3,NA,TRBV30,few,TGTGCCTGGAGTGTATTAAGACAGTCTGGAAACACCATATATTTT,CAWSVLRQSGNTIYF
TRBJ1-1,TRBD1,TRBV6-5,NA,TGTGCCAGCAGTTTCGACAGGGCCATAGGTGAAGCTTTCTTT,CASSFDRAIGEAFF
TRBJ2-5,TRBD2,TRBV11-3,NA,TGTGCCAGCAGCCCCCGCGGTAGCGGGAGGGAGACCCAGTACTTC,CASSPRGSGRETQYF
TRBJ2-5,TRBD2,TRBV19,NA,TGTGCCAGTAGTTCAGGCGGGGGTACAGAGACCCAGTACTTC,CASSSGGGTETQYF
TRBJ1-1,NA,TRBV19,NA,TGTGCCAGTAGTAAAGGACACCCGAACACTGAAGCTTTCTTT,CASSKGHPNTEAFF
TRBJ2-7,NA,TRBV18,NA,TGTGCCAGCTCAATTAGGGGCGAATACGAGCAGTACTTC,CASSIRGEYEQYF
TRBJ1-1,NA,TRBV9,NA,TGTGCCAGCAGCGTAAGGACAGCCCCGGCTGAAGCTTTCTTT,CASSVRTAPAEAFF
TRBJ2-7,TRBD2,TRBV18,once,TGTGCCAGCTCACCAGATAGCGGGAGCGGGTACGAGCAGTACTTC,CASSPDSGSGYEQYF
TRBJ1-2,NA,TRBV18,NA,TGTGCCAGCTCACCACCGGGCACATCGTTCACCTATGGCTACACCTTC,CASSPPGTSFTYGYTF
TRBJ2-5,TRBD2,TRBV7-6,NA,TGTGCCAGCAGCAAAAGCGGGTTAGCGGGAAGAGAGACCCAGTACTTC,CASSKSGLAGRETQYF
TRBJ2-5,TRBD1,TRBV5-4,NA,TGTGCCAGCAGCTTGGGGGGGACAGGTTCGGAGACCCAGTACTTC,CASSLGGTGSETQYF
TRBJ2-3,TRBD2,TRBV5-1,NA,TGCGCCAGCAGGACGGGACTAGCGGGGGATATAGATACGCAGTATTTT,CASRTGLAGDIDTQYF
TRBJ2-3,NA,TRBV7-2,NA,TGTGCCAGCAGCTTCGGTAGCGGTGGGGGCACAGATACGCAGTATTTT,CASSFGSGGGTDTQYF
TRBJ1-2,TRBD1,TRBV29-1,once,TGCAGCGTTGACAGACAGGGGGCTAACTATGGCTACACCTTC,CSVDRQGANYGYTF
TRBJ2-1,TRBD2,TRBV5-1,NA,TGCGCCAGCAGCTGGGCCGGCAGCGGGAGGGCCTACAATGAGCAGTTCTTC,CASSWAGSGRAYNEQFF
TRBJ2-5,TRBD2,TRBV19,once,TGTGCCAGTAGTTTACCTAGCGGGAGGGGAGAGACCCAGTACTTC,CASSLPSGRGETQYF
TRBJ2-5,NA,TRBV10-3,once,TGTGCCATCAGTGATTCGGGAGCCCTAGGAGAGACCCAGTACTTC,CAISDSGALGETQYF
TRBJ2-3,NA,TRBV2,NA,TGTGCCAGCAGTGTCTCAGATACGCAGTATTTT,CASSVSDTQYF
TRBJ2-3,NA,TRBV19,NA,TGTGCCAGTAGTATAGATCCAGGGAGCACAGATACGCAGTATTTT,CASSIDPGSTDTQYF
TRBJ2-3,NA,TRBV4-3,NA,TGCGCCACCAAAGTGAACGTCGGGAGTGAGAATACGCAGTATTTT,CATKVNVGSENTQYF
TRBJ1-5,TRBD1,TRBV6-5,NA,TGTGCCAGCAGACCACAGGGGGCTAGCAATCAGCCCCAGCATTTT,CASRPQGASNQPQHF
TRBJ1-5,TRBD1,TRBV23-1,NA,TGCGCCAGCAGTCAAGGTGGATCGGACAGGGGGATGGAGCCCCAGCATTTT,CASSQGGSDRGMEPQHF
TRBJ1-1,NA,TRBV6-5,NA,TGTGCCAGCAGTTACCAGGGGGAAGCTTTCTTT,CASSYQGEAFF
TRBJ2-4,TRBD2,TRBV7-9,few,TGTGCCAGCAGCCCCCTGGCTAGCGGGGGAGTTGACATTCAGTACTTC,CASSPLASGGVDIQYF
TRBJ2-7,TRBD2,TRBV9,NA,TGTGCCAGCCCCTATGGGAGGGATTCCTACGAGCAGTACTTC,CASPYGRDSYEQYF
TRBJ2-5,NA,TRBV7-2,NA,TGTGCCAGCAGCAAACAGGGACAAGAGACCCAGTACTTC,CASSKQGQETQYF
TRBJ1-5,NA,TRBV6-1,NA,TGTGCCAGCAGTGAACAGGCGCAGGGTAGCAATCAGCCCCAGCATTTT,CASSEQAQGSNQPQHF
TRBJ1-2,TRBD1,TRBV25-1,once,TGTGCCAGCAGTGAGCAGGGGGCCGGTGGCTACACCTTC,CASSEQGAGGYTF
TRBJ1-1,NA,TRBV11-2,NA,TGTGCCAGCAGCTTGACATTAATGAACACTGAAGCTTTCTTT,CASSLTLMNTEAFF
TRBJ1-2,NA,TRBV18,NA,TGTGCCAGCTCACTCGGGTCCACAGGGACCGCCTTGTACTATGGCTACACCTTC,CASSLGSTGTALYYGYTF
TRBJ2-3,TRBD2,TRBV25-1,NA,TGTGCCAGCAGTACCACGGGACTAGCAGGAGATACGCAGTATTTT,CASSTTGLAGDTQYF
TRBJ2-1,NA,TRBV14,NA,TGTGCCAGCAGCAACCGGGGATCCTACCAGTTCTTC,CASSNRGSYQFF
TRBJ2-5,NA,TRBV2,NA,TGTGCCAGCGGAGATACGGACAGTCCACGTGAGACCCAGTACTTC,CASGDTDSPRETQYF
TRBJ2-1,TRBD2,TRBV11-2,NA,TGTGCCAGCAGCTTGACCGGGGCTAGCGGGAATGAGCAGTTCTTC,CASSLTGASGNEQFF
TRBJ2-7,NA,TRBV7-2,NA,TGTGCCAGCAGCTTCCGGTCGGGAGACTACGAGCAGTACTTC,CASSFRSGDYEQYF
TRBJ2-2,TRBD1,TRBV6-5,NA,TGTGCCAGCAGTTCAGGGGGCAGAGCGAACACCGGGGAGCTGTTTTTT,CASSSGGRANTGELFF
TRBJ1-2,TRBD1,TRBV9,NA,TGTGCCAGCAGCGTTGAGGCAGGGGGCTTCACTAACTATGGCTACACCTTC,CASSVEAGGFTNYGYTF
TRBJ2-6,TRBD1,TRBV6-7,NA,TGTGCCAGCAGTTATTTCGAGGGTCCCCGGGACAGGAAACCCTCTGGGGCCAACGTCCTGACTTTC,CASSYFEGPRDRKPSGANVLTF